The 6 T cell receptor beta chains presented below share a single source sample, sequenced in a study of CD8 T cells in Susac syndrome (dated by TCRdb to the late 2010s). Preparation of the library involved the immunoSEQ multiplex PCR assay. RNA was extracted using the RNeasy kit, and roughly 0.5 to 1 microgram was reverse transcribed with random hexamers. The public reads were run again by TCRdb, first through fastp at Q25 and then through MiXCR, and only productive beta chains were kept. CDR3 protein sequences are deduplicated, and each keeps its most common genes and DNA. This sample gives about 150,000 distinct CDR3 sequences in total; around 96% of them show up just once. The top ten constitute 0.16% of the sample. Sequencing input: CD4+ T cells from PBMCs. The receptors shown here come from a human donor with Susac syndrome.

This clonotype showed up just once. The chain's CDR3 is CASSDPFTDTQYF. The CDR3 DNA follows: TGTGCCAGCAGTGATCCGTTCACAGATACGCAGTATTTT. The chain uses TRBV25-1 and TRBJ2-3; D is unresolved. Germline V CDR1 and CDR2: MGHDK, SYGVNS. Trimming pared 3 bases from V and 2 bases from J, leaving 6 bases between. This CDR3 contains 13 residues.

V gene TRBV5-6 combines with J gene TRBJ2-1, with D uncertain. CDR3 length: 8 amino acids. V gave up 9 bases and J gave up 8 bases, with 3 bases separating them. The germline V gene has CDR1 SGHDT and CDR2 YYEEEE. The CDR3 DNA follows: TGTGCCACCCATGAGCAGTTCTTC. It yields the protein CATHEQFF.

V is TRBV5-1 and J is TRBJ2-1; D uncertain. Looked up from germline, CDR1 is SGHRS and CDR2 is YFSETQ. The CDR3 extends over 17 amino acids. Trimming shortened V by 3 bases and J by 2 bases, and 18 bases separated the two germline ends. DNA of the CDR3: TGCGCCAGCAGCTCCCCCTTTAGATCACCCACCTACAATGAGCAGTTCTTC. Encoded protein: CASSSPFRSPTYNEQFF.

The rearrangement uses TRBV25-1 and TRBJ1-4; TRBD1 agrees at 9 bases. The V gene's germline CDR1 is MGHDK and CDR2 SYGVNS. This CDR3 contains 15 residues. V trimming: 5 bases; J trimming: 12 bases; junction bases outside the gene matches: 13. DNA of the CDR3: TGTGCCAGCAGTCTCCCCGGGACAGGGAGCGCAGAACTGTTTTTT. This gives the protein CASSLPGTGSAELFF.

This clonotype has more than one count but fewer than ten. V usage is TRBV4-2 and J usage is TRBJ1-1; D might be TRBD1 (6 bases). Deletions cut 7 bases from V and 4 bases from J, with 13 bases between. The CDR3 sequence is 13 residues long. CDR1 LGHNA and CDR2 YNFKEQ come from the germline V gene. CDR3 nucleotide sequence: TGTGCCAGCACGGGTCAGGGGTTCACTGAAGCTTTCTTT. Translating it yields CASTGQGFTEAFF.

The rearrangement links TRBV12-3 or TRBV12-4 to TRBJ1-5, with 8 bases that match TRBD1. V gave up 6 bases and J gave up 0 bases; unmatched junction bases: 7. The CDR3 loop spans 16 amino acids. The CDR3 spells CASRAFGQGSNQPQHF. DNA for the CDR3: TGTGCCAGCAGAGCCTTTGGACAGGGTAGCAATCAGCCCCAGCATTTT.